Each of the 21 T cell receptor beta chains below was sequenced from the same sample in a study of graft-versus-host responses after intestinal transplantation. Assay used: immunoSEQ multiplex PCR; TCRdb lists only in-frame clones, some missing. The table records over 80,000 clones, roughly 88% of them present only once. The specimen was PBMCs, collected 255 days after intestinal transplant. The receptors come from a human patient who received an intestinal transplant, so some T cells may come from the graft donor.

The J gene is TRBJ2-7, the V gene TRBV19; no reliable D call. V shed 6 bases and J shed 4 bases, with 16 bases lying between them. Germline CDR1 reads LNHDA; CDR2 reads SQIVND (reference sequence). The CDR3 is 14 residues long. This chain's CDR3 is CASSPLGLQYEQYF. CDR3 DNA: TGTGCCAGTAGCCCCCTAGGGCTACAATACGAGCAGTACTTC.

The chain uses TRBV27 and TRBJ2-7; tentatively, D is TRBD1 or TRBD2 (5 bases each). The CDR3 runs to 14 residues. Trimming stripped 11 bases from V and 2 bases from J, with 19 bases between. Germline CDR1 MNHEY, CDR2 SMNVEV (reference sequence). In nucleotides, the CDR3 is TGTGCCCTATTAAAAAGTCAGGGAGCCTACGAGCAGTACGTC. As protein: CALLKSQGAYEQYV.

The chain joins TRBV6-6 to TRBJ2-2, with no clear D. CDR3 size: 16 residues. V dropped 0 bases and J dropped 0 bases, with 8 bases sitting between them. Germline CDR1 and CDR2: MNHNY and SVGAGI (reference sequence). CDR3 in DNA: TGTGCCAGCAGTTACTCGCAGGATTCGAACACCGGGGAGCTGTTTTTT. Translating it yields CASSYSQDSNTGELFF.

V gene TRBV28 combines with J gene TRBJ2-5; no clear D gene. Between the trimmed V and J ends, which lost 7 bases and 5 bases, there was a span of 8 bases. CDR1 is MDHEN and CDR2 is SYDVKM in the germline V gene. The CDR3 spans 11 residues. CDR3 nucleotides: TGTGCCAGCAAGGGCTTCGAGACCCAGTACTTC. Protein: CASKGFETQYF.

This chain uses TRBV6-6 with TRBJ1-4, with 8 bases fitting TRBD1. The CDR3 is 14 residues long. The V and J ends lost 5 bases and 7 bases, in that order; junction bases with no gene match: 6. In germline, CDR1 is MNHNY, CDR2 SVGAGI (reference sequence). The CDR3 coding sequence is TGTGCCAGCAGTCTTGACAGGGGAGGTGAAAAACTGTTTTTT. Amino acid sequence: CASSLDRGGEKLFF.

The table lists this clone with a count of one. CDR3 sequence: CASSEPGQPNSPLHF. CDR3 DNA: TGTGCCAGCAGTGAACCGGGACAGCCTAATTCACCCCTCCACTTT. The J gene is TRBJ1-6, the V gene TRBV2, with 7 nucleotides matching TRBD1. V lost 2 bases, J lost 6 bases, and 4 bases stayed unmatched. The CDR3 is 15 amino acids. Germline CDR1 and CDR2: SNHLY and FYNNEI.

The chain has TRBV7-8 and TRBJ1-1; TRBD1 matches at 8 bases. V was clipped by 5 bases and J by 2 bases; unmatched bases: 4. CDR3 length: 14 amino acids. The germline CDR1 and CDR2 sequences are SGHVS and FQNEAQ. The CDR3 spells CASSPTGANTEAFF. The CDR3 region has the DNA TGTGCCAGCAGCCCGACAGGGGCCAACACTGAAGCTTTCTTT. The entire variable domain, with the rest obtained from reference TRBV7-8 and TRBJ1-1, is as follows: GAGVSQSPRYKVAKRGQDVALRCDPISGHVSLFWYQQALGQGPEFLTYFQNEAQLDKSGLPSDRFFAERPEGSVSTLKIQRTQQEDSAVYLCASSPTGANTEAFFGQGTRLTVV.

The chain has TRBV2 and TRBJ1-5, with TRBD1 as a possible D gene (6 bases). The CDR3 is 14 amino acids. The germline V gene encodes CDR1 SNHLY and CDR2 FYNNEI. V shed 2 bases and J shed 5 bases, with 10 bases lying between them. As DNA, the CDR3 is TGTGCCAGCAGTGAATGGACAGACGATCAGCCCCAGCATTTT. It yields the protein CASSEWTDDQPQHF.

The chain joins TRBV5-8 to TRBJ2-5; TRBD1 aligns across 9 bases. Trimming at V came to 2 bases and at J to 2 bases, leaving 7 bases not matched to a gene. This CDR3 comprises 16 residues. The germline V gene encodes CDR1 SGHTS and CDR2 YDEGEE. CDR3 sequence: CASSFRGTGPQETQYF. The CDR3 DNA sequence: TGTGCCAGCAGCTTTCGAGGGACAGGGCCGCAAGAGACCCAGTACTTC. The full variable domain, rest sourced from reference TRBV5-8 and TRBJ2-5, is EAGVTQSPTHLIKTRGQQATLRCSPISGHTSVYWYQQALGLGLQFLLWYDEGEERNRGNFPPRFSGRQFPNYSSELNVNALELEDSALYLCASSFRGTGPQETQYFGPGTRLLVL.

This chain links TRBV28 with TRBJ2-1; D tentatively fits TRBD1 or TRBD2 (5 bases each). The germline V and J ends were trimmed by 2 bases and 15 bases, with 14 bases remaining between them. Germline CDR1 and CDR2: MDHEN and SYDVKM. The CDR3 sequence is 12 residues long. This CDR3 is CASSLSCWGRFF. CDR3 DNA sequence: TGTGCCAGCAGTTTAAGTTGTTGGGGACGGTTCTTC.

The chain has TRBV6-1 and TRBJ1-1; TRBD1 is a possible D gene (6 bases). Germline-derived CDR1 and CDR2 are MNHNS and SASEGT. There are 15 residues in the CDR3. V shed 0 bases and J shed 4 bases, with 12 bases lying between them. This CDR3 is CASSEAPGDPTEAFF. The CDR3 nucleotides are TGTGCCAGCAGTGAAGCGCCAGGGGATCCCACTGAAGCTTTCTTT.

V and J are TRBV5-1 and TRBJ2-1, with D tentatively TRBD1 or TRBD2 (5 bases each). In germline, CDR1 is SGHRS, CDR2 YFSETQ. This CDR3 has 16 amino acids. Trimming shortened V by 4 bases and J by 3 bases, and 17 bases separated the two germline ends. The CDR3 here is CASSPHGAVHYNEQFF. The CDR3 nucleotides read TGCGCCAGCAGCCCCCACGGGGCAGTCCACTACAATGAGCAGTTCTTC. The full variable domain, with the rest looked up from reference TRBV5-1 and TRBJ2-1, is KAGVTQTPRYLIKTRGQQVTLSCSPISGHRSVSWYQQTPGQGLQFLFEYFSETQRNKGNFPGRFSGRQFSNSRSEMNVSTLELGDSALYLCASSPHGAVHYNEQFFGPGTRLTVL.

V usage is TRBV9 and J usage is TRBJ2-5; TRBD1 is a possible D gene (6 bases). The V and J ends lost 3 bases and 5 bases respectively, with 14 bases between them. CDR1 and CDR2 (germline): SGDLS, YYNGEE. This CDR3 has 14 residues. CDR3 loop: CASSGPTGYETQYF. The CDR3 bases are TGTGCCAGCAGCGGGCCTACAGGGTACGAGACCCAGTACTTC.

A single count supports this clone. The chain couples TRBV19 to TRBJ2-3; 9 bases are shared with TRBD2. The germline gives CDR1 LNHDA, CDR2 SQIVND (reference sequence). This CDR3 spans 14 amino acids. V was clipped by 6 bases and J by 2 bases; unmatched bases: 3. CDR3 nucleotide sequence: TGTGCCAGTAGCCTGGGACTAGCCACAGATACGCAGTATTTT. This translates into CASSLGLATDTQYF.

The rearrangement joins TRBV5-1 to TRBJ2-2; the match to TRBD1 covers 10 bases. Germline V gives CDR1 SGHRS, CDR2 YFSETQ. V lost 3 bases and J lost 5; bases outside the gene matches: 1. This CDR3 region has 14 residues. Written as DNA, the CDR3 is TGCGCCAGCAGCTGGGGACAGGGGACCGGGGAGCTGTTTTTT. Amino acids: CASSWGQGTGELFF.

The table lists this clone with a count of one. The chain joins TRBV15 to TRBJ1-1; D is ambiguous. The CDR3 has 13 amino acids. The V and J ends lost 0 bases and 5 bases respectively, with 7 bases between them. CDR1 is LNHNV and CDR2 is YYDKDF in the germline V gene (reference sequence). In nucleotides, the CDR3 is TGTGCCACCAGCAGAGAAAGGGTAACTGAAGCTTTCTTT. It codes for CATSRERVTEAFF.

CDR3 loop: CATSRARIRGLEETQYF. The CDR3 DNA reads as TGTGCCACCTCGAGAGCCCGGATCCGCGGTTTGGAAGAGACCCAGTACTTC. The chain couples TRBV27 to TRBJ2-5; D not certain. Germline V gene lookup returns CDR1 MNHEY and CDR2 SMNVEV (reference sequence). Between the trimmed V and J ends, which lost 10 bases and 3 bases, there was a span of 27 bases. This CDR3 has 17 amino acids.

This rearrangement joins TRBV19 to TRBJ2-2, with a possible D match to TRBD1 (5 bases). The germline gives CDR1 LNHDA, CDR2 SQIVND (reference sequence). V shed 4 bases and J shed 3 bases, with 12 bases lying between them. This CDR3 has 15 amino acids. CDR3 sequence reads: CASSTFDRDTGELFF. In nucleotides, the CDR3 is TGTGCCAGTAGTACCTTCGACAGAGACACCGGGGAGCTGTTTTTT.

The chain links TRBV19 to TRBJ1-2; no clear D. Trimming cost V 4 bases and J 5 bases, with 11 bases left between them. The germline CDR1 and CDR2 sequences are LNHDA and SQIVND (reference sequence). The CDR3 runs 13 residues. CDR3 DNA: TGTGCCAGTAGTACAGGCTCTCGGTATGGCTACACCTTC. This translates into CASSTGSRYGYTF. Filled out from reference TRBV19 and TRBJ1-2, the complete variable domain reads DGGITQSPKYLFRKEGQNVTLSCEQNLNHDAMYWYRQDPGQGLRLIYYSQIVNDFQKGDIAEGYSVSREKKESFPLTVTSAQKNPTAFYLCASSTGSRYGYTFGSGTRLTVV.

This chain connects TRBV11-3 to TRBJ2-2; D ambiguous. The CDR3 totals 12 residues. The V gene's germline CDR1 is SGHNT and CDR2 YENEEA. V was trimmed by 3 bases and J by 6 bases, leaving 5 bases between them. This chain's CDR3 is CASSFGPGELFF. DNA of the CDR3: TGTGCCAGCAGCTTCGGCCCCGGGGAGCTGTTTTTT.

The V call is TRBV5-1, the J call TRBJ2-3; 9 nucleotides match TRBD1. The CDR3 sequence is 16 residues long. The trim removed 4 bases at V and 5 bases at J, leaving 11 bases unmatched. The V gene's germline CDR1 is SGHRS and CDR2 YFSETQ. The CDR3 loop reads CASSPVGTGTGDTQYF. For the CDR3, the DNA is TGCGCCAGCAGCCCGGTGGGGACAGGGACCGGAGATACGCAGTATTTT.